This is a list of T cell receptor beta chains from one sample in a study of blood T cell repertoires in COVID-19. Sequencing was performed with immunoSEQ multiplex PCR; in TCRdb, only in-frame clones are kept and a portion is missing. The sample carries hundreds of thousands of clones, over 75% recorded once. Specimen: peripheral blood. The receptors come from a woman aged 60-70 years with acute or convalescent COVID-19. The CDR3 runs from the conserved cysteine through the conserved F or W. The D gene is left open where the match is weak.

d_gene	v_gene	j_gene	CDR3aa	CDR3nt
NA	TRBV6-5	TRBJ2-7	CASSFGQLYEQYF	TGTGCCAGCAGTTTCGGACAGTTATACGAGCAGTACTTC
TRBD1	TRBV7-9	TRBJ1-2	CASSLTGANYGYTF	TGTGCCAGCAGCTTGACAGGGGCCAACTATGGCTACACCTTC
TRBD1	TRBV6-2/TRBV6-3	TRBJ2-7	CASSWTGGAYEQYF	TGTGCCAGCAGTTGGACAGGGGGGGCCTACGAGCAGTACTTC
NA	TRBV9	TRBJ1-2	CASSVEQAGGYTF	TGTGCCAGCAGCGTAGAGCAGGCCGGTGGCTACACCTTC
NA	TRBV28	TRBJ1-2	CATPDRISNYGYTF	TGTGCCACCCCAGACAGGATTTCTAACTATGGCTACACCTTC
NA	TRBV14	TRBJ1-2	CASSPQGLANYGYTF	TGTGCCAGCAGCCCACAGGGATTAGCTAACTATGGCTACACCTTC
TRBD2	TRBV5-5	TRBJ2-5	CASSFGTSGKKETQYF	TGTGCCAGCAGCTTCGGGACTAGCGGGAAGAAAGAGACCCAGTACTTC
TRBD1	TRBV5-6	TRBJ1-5	CASSLQGAGQPQHF	TGTGCCAGCAGTTTACAGGGGGCGGGTCAGCCCCAGCATTTT
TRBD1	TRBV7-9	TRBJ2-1	CASSFRQGLDNEQFF	TGTGCCAGCAGCTTCCGACAGGGCCTTGATAATGAGCAGTTCTTC
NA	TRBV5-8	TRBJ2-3	CASSLRTDTQYF	TGTGCCAGCAGCCTCCGCACAGATACGCAGTATTTT
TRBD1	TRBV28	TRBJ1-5	CASSLQGAGGQPQHF	TGTGCCAGCAGTTTACAGGGGGCGGGGGGGCAGCCCCAGCATTTT
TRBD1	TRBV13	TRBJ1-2	CASSSGTGRIPNYGYTF	TGTGCCAGCAGCTCGGGGACAGGGAGAATACCTAACTATGGCTACACCTTC
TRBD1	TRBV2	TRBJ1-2	CASTRYRGIYGYTF	TGTGCCAGCACGAGGTACAGGGGGATCTATGGCTACACCTTC
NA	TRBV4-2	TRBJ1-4	CASSQDPQGSNEKLFF	TGTGCCAGCAGCCAAGACCCTCAGGGTAGCAATGAAAAACTGTTTTTT
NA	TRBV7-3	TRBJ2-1	CASSKPGLDYNEQFF	TGTGCCAGCAGCAAGCCGGGACTGGATTACAATGAGCAGTTCTTC
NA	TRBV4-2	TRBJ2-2	CASSREGITGELFF	TGTGCCAGCAGCAGAGAGGGAATTACCGGGGAGCTGTTTTTT